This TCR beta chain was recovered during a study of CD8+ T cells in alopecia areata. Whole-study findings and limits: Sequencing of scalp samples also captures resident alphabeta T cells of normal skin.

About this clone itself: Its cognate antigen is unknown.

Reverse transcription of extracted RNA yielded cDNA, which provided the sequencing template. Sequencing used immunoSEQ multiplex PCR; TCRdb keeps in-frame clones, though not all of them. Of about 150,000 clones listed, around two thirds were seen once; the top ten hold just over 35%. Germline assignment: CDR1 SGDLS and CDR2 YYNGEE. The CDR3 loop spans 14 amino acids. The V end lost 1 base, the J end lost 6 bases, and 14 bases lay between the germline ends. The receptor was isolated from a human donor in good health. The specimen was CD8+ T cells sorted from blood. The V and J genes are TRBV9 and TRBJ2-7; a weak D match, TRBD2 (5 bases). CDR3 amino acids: CASSVSSGLGEQYF. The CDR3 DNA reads TGTGCCAGCAGCGTATCCTCCGGACTGGGCGAGCAGTACTTC.